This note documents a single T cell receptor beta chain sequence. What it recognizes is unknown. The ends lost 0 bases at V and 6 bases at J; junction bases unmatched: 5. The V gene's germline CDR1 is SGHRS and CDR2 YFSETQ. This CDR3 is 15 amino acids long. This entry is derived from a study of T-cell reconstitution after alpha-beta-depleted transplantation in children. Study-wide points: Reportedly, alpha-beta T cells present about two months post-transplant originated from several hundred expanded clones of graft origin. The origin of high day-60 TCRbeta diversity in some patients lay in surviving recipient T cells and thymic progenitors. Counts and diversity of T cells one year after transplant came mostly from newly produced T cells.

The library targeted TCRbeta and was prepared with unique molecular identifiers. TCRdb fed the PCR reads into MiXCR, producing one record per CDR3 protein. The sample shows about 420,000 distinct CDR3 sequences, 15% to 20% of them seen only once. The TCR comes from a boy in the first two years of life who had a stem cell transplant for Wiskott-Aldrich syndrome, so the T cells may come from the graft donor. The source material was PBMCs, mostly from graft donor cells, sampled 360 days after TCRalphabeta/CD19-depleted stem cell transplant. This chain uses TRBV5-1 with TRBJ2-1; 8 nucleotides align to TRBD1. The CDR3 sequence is CASSLVGQGFNEQFF. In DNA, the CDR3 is TGCGCCAGCAGCTTGGTCGGACAGGGATTCAATGAGCAGTTCTTC.